The clone carrying this TCR beta chain has at least ten counts. The CDR3 has 13 residues. CDR1 is SGHAT and CDR2 is FQNNGV in the germline V gene. Trimming removed 0 bases from V and 15 bases from J, with 15 bases in between. TCRdb fed the 5' RACE reads into MiXCR, producing one record per CDR3 protein. The sample lists about 90,000 distinct CDR3 sequences; around 15% were seen once. These data come from a study of T-cell memory formation after mild COVID-19. Overall study context: Largely, TCR clusters stayed within a single donor.

Sequencing input: PBMCs or a T cell subset sorted from them (not recorded which). This TCR was sampled from a man in his late teens or twenties who had mild COVID-19 (a few samples of this study predate the infection). Cell type and time point are not known. The rearrangement joins TRBV11-2 to TRBJ2-4; D remains ambiguous. CDR3 in DNA: TGTGCCAGCAGCTTAGATTTGGGTCGGCCGGGGTACTTC. Protein product: CASSLDLGRPGYF. Complete variable domain (other parts from reference TRBV11-2 and TRBJ2-4): EAGVAQSPRYKIIEKRQSVAFWCNPISGHATLYWYQQILGQGPKLLIQFQNNGVVDDSQLPKDRFSAERLKGVDSTLKIQPAKLEDSAVYLCASSLDLGRPGYFGAGTRLSVL.